This record concerns one TCR beta chain sequence. Its matching antigen is unknown. Trimming stripped 4 bases from V and 4 bases from J, with 16 bases between. The length of the CDR3 is 16 residues. In germline, CDR1 is MNHEY, CDR2 SVGAGI. Template switching by 5'RACE produced TCR cDNA, adding a universal primer site and UMIs. TCRdb re-called the 5' RACE reads with MiXCR, one entry per CDR3 protein. This table holds a few hundred thousand distinct CDR3 sequences, 3% to 4.5% found once. The entry originates in a study of T cells after yellow fever vaccination. Study-level results: Subsequent booster samples again held most clones from primary vaccination (96% CD4, roughly 91% CD8). A small proportion of clonotypes was detected in both the CD4 and CD8 compartments.

This receptor was obtained from a man between 18 and 29 years old who received the YFV17D yellow fever vaccine. The chain employs TRBV6-5 and TRBJ2-2; tentative D call: TRBD2 (6 bases). Source: PBMCs, taken 5 days after the yellow fever booster vaccination. CDR3 sequence reads: CASSFFGGVATGELFF. The CDR3 nucleotides are TGTGCCAGCAGTTTCTTCGGAGGGGTGGCCACCGGGGAGCTGTTTTTT.